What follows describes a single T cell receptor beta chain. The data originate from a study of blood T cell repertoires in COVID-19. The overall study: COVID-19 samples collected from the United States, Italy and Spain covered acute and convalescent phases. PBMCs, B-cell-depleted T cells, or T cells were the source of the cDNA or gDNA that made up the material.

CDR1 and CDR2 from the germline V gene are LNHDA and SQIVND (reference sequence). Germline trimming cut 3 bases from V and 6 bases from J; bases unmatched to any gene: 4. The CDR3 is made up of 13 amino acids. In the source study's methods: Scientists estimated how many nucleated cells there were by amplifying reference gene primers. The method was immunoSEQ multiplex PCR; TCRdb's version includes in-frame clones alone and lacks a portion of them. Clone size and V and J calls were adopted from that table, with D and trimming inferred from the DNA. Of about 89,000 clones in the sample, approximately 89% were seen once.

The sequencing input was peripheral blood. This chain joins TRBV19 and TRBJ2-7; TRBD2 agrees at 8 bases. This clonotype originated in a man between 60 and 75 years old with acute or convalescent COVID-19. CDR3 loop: CASSMRGDIEQYF. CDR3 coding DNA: TGTGCCAGTAGTATGCGGGGGGATATCGAGCAGTACTTC.